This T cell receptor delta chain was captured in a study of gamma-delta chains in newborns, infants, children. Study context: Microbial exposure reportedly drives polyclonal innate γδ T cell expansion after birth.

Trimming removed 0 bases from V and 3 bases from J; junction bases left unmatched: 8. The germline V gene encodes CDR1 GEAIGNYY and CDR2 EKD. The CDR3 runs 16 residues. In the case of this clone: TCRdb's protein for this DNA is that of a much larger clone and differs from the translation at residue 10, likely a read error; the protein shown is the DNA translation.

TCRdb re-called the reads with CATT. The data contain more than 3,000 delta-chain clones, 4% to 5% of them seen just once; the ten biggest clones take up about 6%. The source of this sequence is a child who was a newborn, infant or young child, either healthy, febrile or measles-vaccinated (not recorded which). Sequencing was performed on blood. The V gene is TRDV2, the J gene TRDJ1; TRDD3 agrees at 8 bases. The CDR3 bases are TGTGCCTGTGACACCGTTGAGCTGGGGGACTCCGATAAACTCATCTTT. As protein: CACDTVELGDSDKLIF.